This T cell receptor (beta chain) derives from a study of blood T cells in healthy people across ages. Using a J-beta primer mix together with a sample-barcoded 5' primer, a second PCR was run for 7 to 11 cycles. From the 5' RACE reads, TCRdb called clonotypes with MiXCR, one entry per CDR3 protein. Among roughly 2 million distinct CDR3 sequences, roughly 52% were seen once, and the ten largest hold about 2.1%. The CDR3 runs to 13 residues. Deletions cut 6 bases from V and 4 bases from J, with 14 bases between. Per germline, CDR1 SGHRS and CDR2 YFSETQ. The specimen was blood. The V gene is TRBV5-1, the J gene TRBJ2-7; possible D gene TRBD2, 5 bases. This clonotype was sampled from a woman between 35 and 50 years old in good health. CDR3 DNA sequence: TGCGCCAGCACCGGGGAGTTCGAATACGAGCAGTACTTC. Protein sequence: CASTGEFEYEQYF.